This TCR beta chain was retrieved from a study of Ad26.COV2.S vaccination and SARS-CoV-2 variants (dated by TCRdb to the early 2020s). Regarding the study in general: Vaccine-arm donors came from COV1001, a multicentre, randomized, double-blind, placebo-controlled phase I-IIa trial of Ad26.COV2.S in healthy adults. Ad26.COV2.S was administered intramuscularly at 5 x 10^10 or 1 x 10^11 viral particles, either as a single shot or as two shots given 56 days apart. TCRbeta repertoire sequencing served as the tool for gauging how specific and how broad the SARS-CoV-2-reactive T cell receptors were following Ad26.COV2.S vaccination. The TCR-sequenced set comprised around 30 samples: around 20 Ad26.COV2.S vaccine recipients, 5 placebo recipients and 8 SARS-CoV-2 convalescent individuals. Trial participants were randomized into five groups of five: low-dose or high-dose Ad26.COV2.S given once or twice, or placebo on both occasions. Investigators did not know the trial group allocation while performing experiments and assessing outcomes. The paper's findings and limits, for the study overall: After vaccination, substantial breadth of spike-specific CD8+ and CD4+ T cell responses was reported. Compared with placebo recipients, Ad26.COV2.S recipients showed higher spike-specific TCR breadth (P = 0.0014). The study was not powered to compare responses between vaccine doses or regimens. Vaccine and placebo recipients had similar non-spike TCR breadth, a finding consistent with the vaccine containing only spike. It was noted by the authors that total T cell responses may have been underestimated by the TCR breadth and depth analyses.

Interpreted using the paper, the treatment or condition label stands for: around 19 received Ad26.COV2.S at low or high dose, single or two shots; about 5 received placebo; per-sample allocation not given. For vaccine and placebo recipients, repertoires were sequenced using samples collected on day 63 after the first injection. In Cohort 1b, 25 to 30 adults aged 18-55 years were enrolled at a single site in Boston, USA, between 29 July and 7 August 2020. Ad26.COV2.S was a replication-incompetent adenovirus type 26 vector that expressed a prefusion-stabilized SARS-CoV-2 spike protein derived from the original Wuhan strain. With regard to this clone: The antigen this receptor binds is unknown. No qualities accompany the bases; no much larger clone lies one base away.

The immunoSEQ Assay was the method used to sequence TCRbeta CDR3 regions. After extraction, genomic DNA underwent amplification by bias-controlled multiplex PCR, followed by high-throughput sequencing. As for the original processing: To quantify the absolute abundance of every unique TCRbeta CDR3 region, sequences were collapsed and filtered. Usable DNA was measured by amplifying reference genes present in all nucleated cells, and TCRbeta template counts were normalized to that usable DNA to estimate T cell fraction. Repertoire TCRs were annotated as SARS-CoV-2-specific when V gene, CDR3 amino acid sequence and J gene were exactly matched to a known reactive TCR set. MIRA supplied the reference SARS-CoV-2 TCR set, which was filtered for enrichment in COVID-19-positive ImmuneCODE repertoires so that public or cross-reactive TCRs were removed. Using the MIRA antigens, annotated TCRs were further analysed by specific ORF or by position within an ORF. Breadth was defined as annotated unique rearrangements over total unique productive rearrangements; depth was the summed frequency of those rearrangements. Two-sided Wilcoxon rank-sum tests were used to compare TCR breadth between groups. Entries here come from immuneACCESS through TCRdb and include only in-frame sequences with V and J called. Some clones fail to appear in such tables; in the studies checked, an unresolved V gene covers under half of the shortfall, and the cause of the remainder is unknown. The V and J calls and the clone size are those of that table, but D and trimming were determined from the DNA. The sample table records around 300,000 clones; around 89% of these occur just once. Of the sample, just under 5% is held by the ten largest clones.

The CDR3 contains 19 residues, cysteine and phenylalanine counted. Just CDR3 DNA is preserved here, 57 bases in frame from base 1. The specimen comprised peripheral blood, sampled in a trial of Ad26.COV2.S vaccine versus placebo. The rearrangement combines TRBV21-1 with TRBJ1-5. TRBV21-1 constitutes a pseudogene. This clonotype was sampled from a person between 18 and 65 years old who received the Ad26.COV2.S COVID-19 vaccine or a placebo. CDR3 loop: CASSKDFGDPGGPWQPQHF. The bases read TGTGCCAGCAGCAAAGACTTCGGGGATCCCGGGGGCCCTTGGCAGCCCCAGCATTTT.